A single sample gave rise to the 20 T cell receptor beta chains below, sequenced in a study of blood T cell repertoires in COVID-19. TCRdb's table, derived via immunoSEQ multiplex PCR, lists solely in-frame clones and lacks some. The table lists over 250,000 clones, about 90% of them singletons, with roughly 6% in the top ten. The material sequenced was peripheral blood. All receptors come from a woman aged 45-65 years with COVID-19, enrolled during active disease.

This chain connects TRBV3-1 (or the pseudogene TRBV3-2) to TRBJ2-3; tentatively, D is TRBD2 (5 bases). Germline V gene sequence: CDR1 LGHDT, CDR2 YNNKEL (reference sequence). CDR3 size: 16 residues. V gave up 4 bases and J gave up 0 bases, with 14 bases separating them. The CDR3 sequence is CASSPPSAVSTDTQYF. The CDR3 bases are TGTGCCAGCAGCCCCCCCTCAGCGGTTAGCACAGATACGCAGTATTTT.

The chain joins TRBV5-8 to TRBJ1-1; D gene ambiguous. The V and J ends lost 3 bases and 8 bases respectively, with 11 bases between them. Germline V CDR1 and CDR2: SGHTS, YDEGEE. The CDR3 extends over 12 amino acids. CDR3 residues: CASSSRWEEAFF. CDR3 DNA sequence: TGTGCCAGCAGCTCTAGGTGGGAGGAAGCTTTCTTT.

The chain has TRBV5-1 and TRBJ2-1; TRBD2 is a possible D gene (5 bases). The CDR3 runs 15 residues. V shed 2 bases and J shed 8 bases, with 17 bases lying between them. CDR1 is SGHRS, CDR2 YFSETQ, per germline. The CDR3, as DNA: TGCGCCAGCAGCTTATCCGGGAACCAAGTTGATGAGCAGTTCTTC. Translated: CASSLSGNQVDEQFF.

The chain has TRBV29-1 and TRBJ2-7; D not resolved. Deletions cut 4 bases from V and 6 bases from J, with 13 bases between. The CDR3 has 12 residues. Germline CDR1 SQVTM, CDR2 ANQGSEA. The CDR3 DNA is TGCAGCGTTGCTCAGGAAGTCGGCGAGCAGTACTTC. Amino acid sequence: CSVAQEVGEQYF.

This chain connects TRBV11-3 to TRBJ2-2; D might be TRBD2 (5 bases). The germline V gene has CDR1 SGHNT and CDR2 YENEEA. V was trimmed by 5 bases and J by 1 base, leaving 14 bases between them. The CDR3 contains 16 residues. CDR3 nucleotide sequence: TGTGCCAGCAGCAAAGTGGGGAGCAAGAACACCGGGGAGCTGTTTTTT. It yields the protein CASSKVGSKNTGELFF.

This chain uses TRBV30 with TRBJ2-1; 8 bases line up with TRBD2. CDR3 size: 15 residues. J gave up 6 bases and V 5 bases, and 12 bases lay outside the gene matches. Germline assignment: CDR1 GTSNPN and CDR2 SVGIG (reference sequence). CDR3 sequence reads: CAWGPVGGRFNEQFF. The CDR3 region has the DNA TGTGCCTGGGGCCCTGTGGGCGGGAGGTTCAATGAGCAGTTCTTC. Based on the CDR3 plus reference TRBV30 and TRBJ2-1, the full variable domain is SQTIHQWPATLVQPVGSPLSLECTVEGTSNPNLYWYRQAAGRGLQLLFYSVGIGQISSEVPQNLSASRPQDRQFILSSKKLLLSDSGFYLCAWGPVGGRFNEQFFGPGTRLTVL.

The chain links TRBV5-6 to TRBJ2-1; D not resolved. V lost 6 bases to trimming and J lost 0 bases, with 10 bases between them. Germline assignment: CDR1 SGHDT and CDR2 YYEEEE. The CDR3 spans 14 residues. The CDR3 DNA sequence: TGTGCCAGCACCGCCGCGAGCTCCTACAATGAGCAGTTCTTC. Protein product: CASTAASSYNEQFF.

This chain uses TRBV19 with TRBJ2-1; 11 nucleotides line up with TRBD2. CDR3 length: 15 residues. Looked up from germline, CDR1 is LNHDA and CDR2 is SQIVND (reference sequence). The ends lost 5 bases at V and 5 bases at J; junction bases unmatched: 5. In nucleotides, the CDR3 is TGTGCCAGTAGTCTCACTAGCGGGGGCAACAATGAGCAGTTCTTC. It encodes CASSLTSGGNNEQFF.

The gene calls are TRBV18 and TRBJ2-3, with 8 bases that match TRBD2. CDR1 is KGHSH and CDR2 is LQKENI in the germline V gene. This CDR3 spans 16 amino acids. V gave up 4 bases and J gave up 3 bases; unmatched junction bases: 9. The CDR3 nucleotides read TGTGCCAGCTCACGATCCCCTCCGGGAGGGACAGATACGCAGTATTTT. It yields the protein CASSRSPPGGTDTQYF.

This clone was picked up a small number of times. The gene calls are TRBV6-2 or TRBV6-3 and TRBJ2-7; 7 bases are shared with TRBD1. CDR3 size: 15 residues. Germline CDR1 MNHEY, CDR2 SVGEGT. V dropped 3 bases and J dropped 4; count of bases not matched to a gene: 9. CDR3 sequence (DNA): TGTGCCAGCAGTTATCCCGGGACAGTAATTTACGAGCAGTACTTC. Translated: CASSYPGTVIYEQYF.

This clone was detected once. The chain carries TRBV28 and TRBJ1-2; D perhaps matches TRBD1 (6 bases). Deletions cut 7 bases from V and 4 bases from J, with 10 bases between. The CDR3 sequence is 12 residues long. Germline CDR1 and CDR2: MDHEN and SYDVKM. CDR3 protein: CASTQQGYGYTF. The CDR3 bases are TGTGCCAGCACCCAACAGGGCTATGGCTACACCTTC.

The chain carries TRBV14 and TRBJ2-2; 9 bases line up with TRBD2. CDR1 is SGHDN and CDR2 is FVKESK in the germline V gene. Trimming at V came to 1 base and at J to 6 bases, leaving 3 bases not matched to a gene. This CDR3 spans 15 amino acids. Written as DNA, the CDR3 is TGTGCCAGCAGCCAAGTAGCGGGGGCCCCCGGGGAGCTGTTTTTT. Translated, it gives CASSQVAGAPGELFF.

The chain employs TRBV27 and TRBJ1-2, with D maybe TRBD1 (6 bases). Looked up from germline, CDR1 is MNHEY and CDR2 is SMNVEV (reference sequence). V was shortened by 3 bases and J by 4 bases, with 15 bases between the two germline ends. CDR3 length equals 15 residues. CDR3 protein: CASSFRARGTYGYTF. The CDR3 bases are TGTGCCAGCAGTTTCCGGGCCAGGGGAACCTATGGCTACACCTTC.

The V and J genes are TRBV12-3 or TRBV12-4 and TRBJ2-1; no clear D gene. This CDR3 comprises 13 residues. Trimming pared 6 bases from V and 5 bases from J, leaving 11 bases between. CDR3: CASREMHDNEQFF. CDR3 DNA sequence: TGTGCCAGCAGGGAGATGCACGACAATGAGCAGTTCTTC.

This clone was counted once. The chain couples TRBV30 to TRBJ1-1; 9 bases are shared with TRBD1. This CDR3 is 15 amino acids long. J lost 5 bases, V lost 4 bases, and 11 bases had no gene match. Germline loops: CDR1 GTSNPN, CDR2 SVGIG (reference sequence). CDR3 amino acids: CAWKTPQGAWTEAFF. Written as DNA, the CDR3 is TGTGCCTGGAAAACGCCACAGGGGGCGTGGACTGAAGCTTTCTTT.

V and J are TRBV9 and TRBJ1-1; 8 bases line up with TRBD1. The CDR3 is 16 amino acids. J was trimmed by 5 bases and V by 4 bases; bases with no gene match: 13. The germline gives CDR1 SGDLS, CDR2 YYNGEE. This CDR3 reads CASSPSPDRENTEAFF. CDR3 in DNA: TGTGCCAGCAGCCCGTCCCCGGACAGGGAGAATACTGAAGCTTTCTTT.

V gene TRBV23-1 combines with J gene TRBJ2-1; tentatively, D is TRBD1 (6 bases). TRBV23-1 is an ORF; its function is uncertain. The CDR3 totals 21 residues. V lost 0 bases and J 0 bases, leaving 24 bases between the germline ends. CDR3 protein: CASSQSRLGTTGRDSYNEQFF. The CDR3 nucleotides are TGCGCCAGCAGTCAATCGAGGCTGGGCACAACAGGGCGCGACTCCTACAATGAGCAGTTCTTC.

The rearrangement links TRBV6-5 to TRBJ1-1, with D uncertain. V was trimmed by 6 bases and J by 7 bases, leaving 18 bases between them. The germline CDR1 and CDR2 sequences are MNHEY and SVGAGI. The CDR3 runs 14 residues. The CDR3 DNA sequence: TGTGCCAGCAGGATACGACGTAACTACGGTGAAGCTTTCTTT. Protein product: CASRIRRNYGEAFF.

A word on this clone: Its ends do not fully match the called genes, so a read error is possible. This chain connects TRBV5-1 to TRBJ2-3, with 7 bases aligning to TRBD2. The length of the CDR3 is 15 residues. Germline V gene lookup returns CDR1 SGHRS and CDR2 YFSETQ. The CDR3 coding sequence is TGCGCCAGCAGCTTGGCTAGCGGAAAGACAGATACGAAGTATTTT. It translates to CASSLASGKTDTKYF. Drawing the rest from reference TRBV5-1 and TRBJ2-3, the complete variable domain is KAGVTQTPRYLIKTRGQQVTLSCSPISGHRSVSWYQQTPGQGLQFLFEYFSETQRNKGNFPGRFSGRQFSNSRSEMNVSTLELGDSALYLCASSLASGKTDTKYFGPGTRLTVL.

The rearrangement uses TRBV7-2 and TRBJ2-6, with 11 bases aligning to TRBD1. Trimming cost V 4 bases and J 2 bases; bases outside gene matches: 4. This CDR3 contains 17 residues. Germline CDR1 reads SGHTA; CDR2 reads FQGNSA. The CDR3 sequence: CASSSGTGGTGANVLTF. The CDR3, as DNA: TGTGCCAGCAGCTCCGGGACAGGGGGTACTGGGGCCAACGTCCTGACTTTC.